This T cell receptor (beta chain) is drawn from a study of blood T cell repertoires in COVID-19. Study summary: The samples span acute and convalescent COVID-19 from the United States, Italy and Spain. T cells, B-cell-depleted T cells, or PBMCs supplied cDNA or gDNA.

Sequenced by immunoSEQ multiplex PCR; TCRdb stores in-frame clones only, minus some. Of under 40,000 clones listed, 70% to 80% were seen once; the top ten hold about 7.9%. Germline CDR1 SGHTA, CDR2 FQGTGA. J was trimmed by 8 bases and V by 4 bases; bases with no gene match: 6. CDR3 length: 14 amino acids. This sequence was found in a woman aged 55-70 years with acute or convalescent COVID-19. The chain links TRBV7-3 to TRBJ1-5, with 9 bases fitting TRBD1. The sample was peripheral blood. The CDR3 loop reads CASSSQGAREPQHF. CDR3 nucleotide sequence: TGTGCCAGCAGCTCACAGGGGGCTAGGGAGCCCCAGCATTTT.